These 10 T cell receptor beta chains were sequenced from one sample in a study of T cells in Graves' hyperthyroidism and ophthalmopathy. RNA transcripts were the template for amplifying TCR beta CDR3 regions. The primer set for the first-round RT-PCR of the TCR CDR3 was HTBI. TCRdb re-derived calls from the multiplex PCR reads in MiXCR, one entry per CDR3 protein. The sample contains over 300,000 distinct CDR3 sequences, about 15% of which appear only once. The sample comprised blood. The receptors shown here come from a woman in her sixties or seventies with Graves' hyperthyroidism.

This clonotype was seen ten or more times. V gene TRBV14 combines with J gene TRBJ1-5, with D possibly matching TRBD1 (5 bases). CDR1 is SGHDN, CDR2 FVKESK, per germline. Trimming took off 4 bases at V and 2 bases at J, with 12 bases between the two ends. CDR3 length: 15 residues. The chain's CDR3 is CASSPGHGGNQPQHF. In nucleotides, the CDR3 is TGTGCCAGCAGCCCAGGACACGGGGGCAATCAGCCCCAGCATTTT.

This clonotype was picked up many times. V and J are TRBV18 and TRBJ1-2, with D maybe TRBD1 (6 bases). Germline CDR1 KGHSH, CDR2 LQKENI. With 3 bases removed from V and 0 bases from J, the gap between germline ends came to 14 bases. This CDR3 is 16 amino acids long. CDR3 protein: CASSPGPGTSNYGYTF. The DNA for the CDR3 is TGTGCCAGCTCACCCGGCCCCGGGACATCTAACTATGGCTACACCTTC. Supplemented by reference TRBV18 and TRBJ1-2, the full variable domain reads NAGVMQNPRHLVRRRGQEARLRCSPMKGHSHVYWYRQLPEEGLKFMVYLQKENIIDESGMPKERFSAEFPKEGPSILRIQQVVRGDSAAYFCASSPGPGTSNYGYTFGSGTRLTVV.

The CDR3 DNA sequence: TGTGCCAGCAGCGAGCCCGGGGATACGCAGTATTTT. Translation gives CASSEPGDTQYF. The gene calls are TRBV9 and TRBJ2-3; D not resolved. The CDR3 loop spans 12 amino acids. V lost 3 bases to trimming and J lost 6 bases, with 8 bases between them. Germline V CDR1 and CDR2: SGDLS, YYNGEE.

Concerning this clonotype itself: A much larger clonotype is one base distant, so this may be a read error. The rearrangement links TRBV7-4 to TRBJ2-1; TRBD2 aligns across 8 bases. Germline CDR1 is SGHVT and CDR2 is SQSDAQ. The CDR3 is made up of 12 amino acids. The V gene end was trimmed by 5 bases and the J gene end by 9 bases; junction bases not matched to a gene: 3. The CDR3 loop reads CASSPLAGEQFF. CDR3 coding DNA: TGTGCCAGCAGCCCCCTAGCGGGTGAGCAGTTCTTC.

The chain joins TRBV5-1 to TRBJ1-1, with TRBD1 matching 7 bases. The CDR3 loop spans 16 amino acids. Germline V gene sequence: CDR1 SGHRS, CDR2 YFSETQ. Trimming took 0 bases from V and 4 from J; bases not matched to a gene: 9. CDR3 bases: TGCGCCAGCAGCTTGGTACGACAGGGAGGAAGCACTGAAGCTTTCTTT. It is translated as CASSLVRQGGSTEAFF.

At least ten counts were recorded for this clonotype. The chain carries TRBV3-1 and TRBJ1-1; D call uncertain. V was trimmed by 0 bases and J by 6 bases, leaving 8 bases between them. There are 13 residues in the CDR3. Germline CDR1 LGHDT, CDR2 YNNKEL (reference sequence). The CDR3 is CASSQDEGAEAFF. In nucleotides, the CDR3 is TGTGCCAGCAGCCAAGATGAGGGTGCTGAAGCTTTCTTT.

This clonotype showed up many times. The chain has TRBV10-3 and TRBJ1-2, with unresolved D. This CDR3 has 14 amino acids. Germline V gives CDR1 ENHRY, CDR2 SYGVKD. Trimming shortened V by 0 bases and J by 0 bases, and 5 bases separated the two germline ends. The CDR3 DNA is TGTGCCATCAGTGAGTCAGCTACTAACTATGGCTACACCTTC. Translation gives CAISESATNYGYTF.

In its sample, this clonotype was seen many times. V is TRBV2 and J is TRBJ2-7, with a weak D call TRBD1 (6 bases). Deletions cut 2 bases from V and 0 bases from J, with 8 bases between. The CDR3 runs 14 residues. Germline CDR1 is SNHLY and CDR2 is FYNNEI. The CDR3 DNA is TGTGCCAGCAGTGAACAACAGGGCTCCTACGAGCAGTACTTC. This gives the protein CASSEQQGSYEQYF.

This clonotype has a count of ten or more. The chain carries TRBV11-3 and TRBJ1-2, with TRBD1 matching 8 bases. Losses at the gene ends were 0 bases for V and 8 bases for J; bases not matched to a gene: 2. The CDR3 contains 13 residues. Germline V gene sequence: CDR1 SGHNT, CDR2 YENEEA. CDR3 in DNA: TGTGCCAGCAGCTTAGAGACAGGGGACGGCTACACCTTC. Protein: CASSLETGDGYTF.

This clonotype was seen many times. The chain combines TRBV28 with TRBJ2-7; possible D gene TRBD1, 5 bases. V was clipped by 6 bases and J by 4 bases, with 16 bases between them. Germline V gene data show CDR1 as MDHEN and CDR2 as SYDVKM. The CDR3 loop spans 14 amino acids. Here the CDR3 DNA reads TGTGCCAGCAGCTCGGCAGGGCCCCCTTACGAGCAGTACTTC. Its translation is CASSSAGPPYEQYF.